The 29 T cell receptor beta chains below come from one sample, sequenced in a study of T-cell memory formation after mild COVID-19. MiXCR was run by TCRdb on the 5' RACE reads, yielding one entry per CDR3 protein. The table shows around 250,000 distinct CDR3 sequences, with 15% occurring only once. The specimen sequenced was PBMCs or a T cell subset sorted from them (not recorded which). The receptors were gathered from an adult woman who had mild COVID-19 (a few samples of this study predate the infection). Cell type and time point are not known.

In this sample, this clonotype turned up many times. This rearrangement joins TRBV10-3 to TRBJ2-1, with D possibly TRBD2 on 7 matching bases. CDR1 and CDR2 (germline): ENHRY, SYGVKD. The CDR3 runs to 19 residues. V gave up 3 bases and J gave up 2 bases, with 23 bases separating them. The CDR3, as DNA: TGTGCCATCAGTGATCCTCTGGGGGCCGAGCGGGGAACCTACAATGAGCAGTTCTTC. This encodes CAISDPLGAERGTYNEQFF.

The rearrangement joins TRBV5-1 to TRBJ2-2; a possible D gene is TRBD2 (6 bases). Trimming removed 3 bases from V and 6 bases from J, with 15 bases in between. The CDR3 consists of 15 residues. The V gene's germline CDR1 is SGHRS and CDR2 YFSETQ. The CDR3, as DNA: TGCGCCAGCAGCTGGGGAGGCGGGGAAGCCGGGGAGCTGTTTTTT. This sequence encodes CASSWGGGEAGELFF. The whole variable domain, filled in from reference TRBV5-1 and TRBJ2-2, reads KAGVTQTPRYLIKTRGQQVTLSCSPISGHRSVSWYQQTPGQGLQFLFEYFSETQRNKGNFPGRFSGRQFSNSRSEMNVSTLELGDSALYLCASSWGGGEAGELFFGEGSRLTVL.

The CDR3 nucleotides are TGTGCCAGCAGTTCGGTTAGGGGCTTGGTTGCAAAAAACATTCAGTACTTC. Its protein product is CASSSVRGLVAKNIQYF. V usage is TRBV12-3 or TRBV12-4 and J usage is TRBJ2-4, with D possibly matching TRBD1 (5 bases). Trimming took 4 bases from V and 4 from J, leaving 20 bases between them. There are 17 residues in the CDR3.

CDR3 nucleotide sequence: TGCGCCAGCAGCTTGAGCGGACAAATGAACACTGAAGCTTTCTTT. It translates to CASSLSGQMNTEAFF. The V call is TRBV5-1, the J call TRBJ1-1, with a tentative D call TRBD1 (5 bases). Trimming shortened V by 1 base and J by 0 bases, and 10 bases separated the two germline ends. Per the germline V gene, CDR1 is SGHRS and CDR2 is YFSETQ. The CDR3 contains 15 residues.

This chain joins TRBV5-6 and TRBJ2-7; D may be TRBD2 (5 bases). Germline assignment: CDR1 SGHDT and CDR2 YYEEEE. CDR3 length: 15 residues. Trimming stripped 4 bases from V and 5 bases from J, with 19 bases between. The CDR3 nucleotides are TGTGCCAGCAGCCCCGGAGGCCGCCGAATCGACGAGCAGTACTTC. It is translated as CASSPGGRRIDEQYF.

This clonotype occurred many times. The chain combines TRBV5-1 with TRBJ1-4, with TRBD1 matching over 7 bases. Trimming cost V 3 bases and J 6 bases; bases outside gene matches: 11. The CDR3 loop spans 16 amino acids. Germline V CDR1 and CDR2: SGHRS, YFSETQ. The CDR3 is CASSWGQPTRDEKLFF. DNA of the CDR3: TGCGCCAGCAGCTGGGGACAGCCAACGAGGGATGAAAAACTGTTTTTT.

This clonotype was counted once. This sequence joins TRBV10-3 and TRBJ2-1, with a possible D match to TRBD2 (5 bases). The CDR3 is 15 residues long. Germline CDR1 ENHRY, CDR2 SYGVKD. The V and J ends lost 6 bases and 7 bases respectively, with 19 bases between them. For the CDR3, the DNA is TGTGCCATCAGCAACCCGGGGTGGGAAAGGAATGAGCAGTTCTTC. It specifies CAISNPGWERNEQFF.

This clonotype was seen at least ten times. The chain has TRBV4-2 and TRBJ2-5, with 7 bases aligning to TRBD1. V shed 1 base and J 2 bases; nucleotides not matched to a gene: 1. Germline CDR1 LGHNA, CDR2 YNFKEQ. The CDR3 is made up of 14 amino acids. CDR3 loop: CASSQGTGQETQYF. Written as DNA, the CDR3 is TGTGCCAGCAGCCAAGGGACAGGACAAGAGACCCAGTACTTC.

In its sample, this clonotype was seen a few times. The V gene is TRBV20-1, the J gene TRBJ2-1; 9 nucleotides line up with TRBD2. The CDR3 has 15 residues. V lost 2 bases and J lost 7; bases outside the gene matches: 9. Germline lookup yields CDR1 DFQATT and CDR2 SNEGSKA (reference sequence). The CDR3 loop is CSARLLAGVGNEQFF. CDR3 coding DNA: TGCAGTGCTAGACTTTTAGCGGGAGTCGGTAATGAGCAGTTCTTC.

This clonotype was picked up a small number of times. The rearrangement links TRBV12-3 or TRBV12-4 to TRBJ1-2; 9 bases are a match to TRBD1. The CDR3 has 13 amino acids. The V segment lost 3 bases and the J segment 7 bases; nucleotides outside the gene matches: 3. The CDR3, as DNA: TGTGCCAGCAGTTTCGGGACAGGGCTTGGCTACACCTTC. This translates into CASSFGTGLGYTF.

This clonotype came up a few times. The CDR3 loop reads CASSSSVRETEAFF. The CDR3 bases are TGTGCCAGCAGCTCAAGCGTGAGGGAGACTGAAGCTTTCTTT. The chain employs TRBV11-1 and TRBJ1-1; D is unclear. V was clipped by 4 bases and J by 5 bases, with 14 bases between them. The CDR3 sequence is 14 residues long. CDR1 and CDR2 (germline): SGHAT, FQDESV (reference sequence).

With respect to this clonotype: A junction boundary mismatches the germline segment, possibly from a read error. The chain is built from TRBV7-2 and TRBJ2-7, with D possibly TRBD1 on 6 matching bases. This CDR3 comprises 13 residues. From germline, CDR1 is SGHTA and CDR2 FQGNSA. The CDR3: CASSSRDRKGSNF. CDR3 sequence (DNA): TGTGCCAGCAGCTCAAGAGACAGGAAAGGCAGTAACTTC.

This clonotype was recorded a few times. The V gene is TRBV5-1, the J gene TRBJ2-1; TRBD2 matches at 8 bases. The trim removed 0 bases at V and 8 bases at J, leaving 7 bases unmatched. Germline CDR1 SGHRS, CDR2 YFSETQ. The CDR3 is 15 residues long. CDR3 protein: CASSLVAAGDHEQFF. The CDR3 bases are TGCGCCAGCAGCTTGGTGGCAGCGGGAGACCATGAGCAGTTCTTC.

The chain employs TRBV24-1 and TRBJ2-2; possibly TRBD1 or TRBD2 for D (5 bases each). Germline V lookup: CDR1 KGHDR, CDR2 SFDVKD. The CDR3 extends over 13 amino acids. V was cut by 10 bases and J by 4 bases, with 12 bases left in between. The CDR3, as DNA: TGTGCCACTACAAGGGACGGCACCGGGGAGCTGTTTTTT. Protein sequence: CATTRDGTGELFF.

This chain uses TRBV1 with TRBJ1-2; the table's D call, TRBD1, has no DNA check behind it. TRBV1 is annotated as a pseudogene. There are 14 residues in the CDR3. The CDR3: CTSSQGGGSYGYTF. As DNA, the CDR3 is TGCACCAGCAGCCAAGGGGGGGGATCCTATGGCTACACCTTC.

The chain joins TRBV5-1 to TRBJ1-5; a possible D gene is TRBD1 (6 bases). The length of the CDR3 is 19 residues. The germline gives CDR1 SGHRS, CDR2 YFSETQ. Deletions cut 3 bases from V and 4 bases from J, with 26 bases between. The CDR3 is CASSSIDWGPPIRNQPQHF. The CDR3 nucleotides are TGCGCCAGCAGCTCGATCGATTGGGGGCCCCCCATTCGGAATCAGCCCCAGCATTTT.

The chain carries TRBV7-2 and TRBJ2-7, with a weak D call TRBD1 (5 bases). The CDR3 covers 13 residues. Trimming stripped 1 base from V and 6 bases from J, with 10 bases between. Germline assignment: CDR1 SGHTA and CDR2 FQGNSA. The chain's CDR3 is CASSLVGRGEQYF. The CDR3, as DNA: TGTGCCAGCAGCTTAGTGGGAAGGGGCGAGCAGTACTTC.

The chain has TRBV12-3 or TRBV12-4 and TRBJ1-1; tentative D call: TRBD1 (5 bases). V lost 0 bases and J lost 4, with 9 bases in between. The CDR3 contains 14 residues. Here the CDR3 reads CASSLAQGGTEAFF. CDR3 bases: TGTGCCAGCAGTTTAGCGCAGGGAGGCACTGAAGCTTTCTTT.

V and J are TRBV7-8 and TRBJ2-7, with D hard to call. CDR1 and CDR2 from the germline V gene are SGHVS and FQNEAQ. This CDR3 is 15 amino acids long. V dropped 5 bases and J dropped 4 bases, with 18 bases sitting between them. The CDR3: CASSPRRLLFYEQYF. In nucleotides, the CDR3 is TGTGCCAGCAGCCCCAGACGGCTACTATTTTACGAGCAGTACTTC.

CDR3 DNA: TGTGCCAGCAGTTTGGGCGGGGGCTCTGGCACAGATACGCAGTATTTT. Protein: CASSLGGGSGTDTQYF. The V gene is TRBV12-3 or TRBV12-4, the J gene TRBJ2-3; possible D gene TRBD2, 7 bases. The CDR3 covers 16 residues. Deletions cut 3 bases from V and 1 base from J, with 14 bases between.

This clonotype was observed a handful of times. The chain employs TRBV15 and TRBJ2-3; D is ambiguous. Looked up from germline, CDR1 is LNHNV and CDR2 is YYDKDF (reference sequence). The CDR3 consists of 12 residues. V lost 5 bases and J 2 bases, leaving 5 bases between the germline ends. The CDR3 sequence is CATSGFTDTQYF. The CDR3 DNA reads TGTGCCACCAGCGGATTCACAGATACGCAGTATTTT.

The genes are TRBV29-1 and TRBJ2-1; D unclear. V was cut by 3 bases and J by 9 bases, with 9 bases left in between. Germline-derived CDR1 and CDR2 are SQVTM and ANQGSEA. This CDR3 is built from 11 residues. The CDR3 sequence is CSVDTGLEQFF. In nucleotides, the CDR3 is TGCAGCGTTGATACTGGGCTTGAGCAGTTCTTC.

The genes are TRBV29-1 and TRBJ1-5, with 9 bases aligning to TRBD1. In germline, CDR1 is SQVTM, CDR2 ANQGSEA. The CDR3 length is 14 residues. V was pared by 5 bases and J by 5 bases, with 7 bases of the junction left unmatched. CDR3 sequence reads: CSVKQGAADQPQHF. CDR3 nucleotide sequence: TGCAGCGTTAAACAGGGGGCAGCGGATCAGCCCCAGCATTTT.

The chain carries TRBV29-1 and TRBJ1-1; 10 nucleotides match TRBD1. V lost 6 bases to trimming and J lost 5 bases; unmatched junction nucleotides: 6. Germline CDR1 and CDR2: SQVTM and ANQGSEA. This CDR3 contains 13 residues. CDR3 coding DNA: TGCAGCGTCCGACAGGGGGCATTTACTGAAGCTTTCTTT. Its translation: CSVRQGAFTEAFF.

The CDR3 loop is CASSRGLLAKNIQYF. CDR3 DNA sequence: TGTGCCAGCAGCAGGGGGCTCCTAGCCAAAAACATTCAGTACTTC. The chain links TRBV5-6 to TRBJ2-4; 7 bases map to TRBD1. The V gene's germline CDR1 is SGHDT and CDR2 YYEEEE. V dropped 4 bases and J dropped 0; count of bases not matched to a gene: 4. The CDR3 is 15 amino acids. Supplemented by reference TRBV5-6 and TRBJ2-4, the full variable domain reads DAGVTQSPTHLIKTRGQQVTLRCSPKSGHDTVSWYQQALGQGPQFIFQYYEEEERQRGNFPDRFSGHQFPNYSSELNVNALLLGDSALYLCASSRGLLAKNIQYFGAGTRLSVL.

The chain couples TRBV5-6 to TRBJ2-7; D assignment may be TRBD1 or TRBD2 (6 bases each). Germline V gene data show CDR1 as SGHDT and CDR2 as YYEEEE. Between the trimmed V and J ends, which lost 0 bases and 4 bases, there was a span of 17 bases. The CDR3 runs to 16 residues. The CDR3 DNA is TGTGCCAGCAGCTTGGCCGGCTGGGGGGCTCGGTACGAGCAGTACTTC. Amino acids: CASSLAGWGARYEQYF.

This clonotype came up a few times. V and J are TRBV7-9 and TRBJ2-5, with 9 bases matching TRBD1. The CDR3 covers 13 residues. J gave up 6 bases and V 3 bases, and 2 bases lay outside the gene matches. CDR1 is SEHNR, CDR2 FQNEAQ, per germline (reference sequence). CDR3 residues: CASSLGQGQTQYF. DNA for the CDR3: TGTGCCAGCAGCTTGGGACAGGGCCAGACCCAGTACTTC.

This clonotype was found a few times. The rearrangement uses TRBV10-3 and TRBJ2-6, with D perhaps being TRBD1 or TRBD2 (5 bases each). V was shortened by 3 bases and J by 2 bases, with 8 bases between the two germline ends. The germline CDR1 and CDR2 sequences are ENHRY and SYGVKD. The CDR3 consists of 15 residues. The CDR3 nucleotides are TGTGCCATCAGTGACGGGACCGCTGGGGCCAACGTCCTGACTTTC. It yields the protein CAISDGTAGANVLTF.

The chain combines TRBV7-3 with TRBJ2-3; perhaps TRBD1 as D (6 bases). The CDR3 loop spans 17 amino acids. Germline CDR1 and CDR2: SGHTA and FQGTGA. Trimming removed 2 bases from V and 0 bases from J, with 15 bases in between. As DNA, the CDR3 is TGTGCCAGCAGCTTAGGCCCTGGGGGCCTTAGCACAGATACGCAGTATTTT. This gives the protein CASSLGPGGLSTDTQYF.